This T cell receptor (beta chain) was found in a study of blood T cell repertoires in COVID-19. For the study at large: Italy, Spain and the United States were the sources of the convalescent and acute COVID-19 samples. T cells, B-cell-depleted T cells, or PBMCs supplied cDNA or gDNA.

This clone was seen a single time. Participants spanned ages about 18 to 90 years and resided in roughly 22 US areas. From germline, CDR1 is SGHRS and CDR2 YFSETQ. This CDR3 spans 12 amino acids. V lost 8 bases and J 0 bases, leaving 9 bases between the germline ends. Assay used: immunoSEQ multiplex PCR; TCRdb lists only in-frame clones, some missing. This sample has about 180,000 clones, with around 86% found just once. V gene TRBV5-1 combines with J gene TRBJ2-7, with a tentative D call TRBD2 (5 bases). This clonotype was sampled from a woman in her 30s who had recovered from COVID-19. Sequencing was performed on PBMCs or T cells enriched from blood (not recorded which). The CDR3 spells CASSGSSYEQYF. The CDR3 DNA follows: TGCGCCAGTTCGGGGAGCTCCTACGAGCAGTACTTC.